The T cell receptor (beta chain) under discussion was sequenced for a study of T cell responses to AZD1222 COVID-19 vaccine. Using immunoSEQ multiplex PCR, the repertoire was profiled, and TCRdb retains in-frame clones only, with some absent. The table lists 70,000 or so clones, 70% to 80% of them singletons. The CDR3 runs to 11 residues. Germline V gives CDR1 SQVTM, CDR2 ANQGSEA. Trimming took 5 bases from V and 4 from J, leaving 8 bases between them. The sequences come from peripheral blood, collected on day 0 of MenACWY control vaccination. This TCR was sampled from an adult in good health. The chain has TRBV29-1 and TRBJ1-1; perhaps TRBD1 as D (5 bases). Here the CDR3 reads CSVHQGTEAFF. CDR3 nucleotide sequence: TGCAGCGTTCACCAGGGCACTGAAGCTTTCTTT.